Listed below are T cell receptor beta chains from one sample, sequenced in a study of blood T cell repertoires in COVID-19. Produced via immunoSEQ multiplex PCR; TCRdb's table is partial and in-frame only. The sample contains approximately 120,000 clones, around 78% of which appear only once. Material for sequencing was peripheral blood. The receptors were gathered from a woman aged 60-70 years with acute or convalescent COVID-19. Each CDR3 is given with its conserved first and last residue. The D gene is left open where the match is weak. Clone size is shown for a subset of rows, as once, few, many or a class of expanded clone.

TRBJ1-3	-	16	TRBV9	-	TGTGCCAGCAGCGGGGACCGACAGGCCACTGGAAACACCATATATTTT	CASSGDRQATGNTIYF
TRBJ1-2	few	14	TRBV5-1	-	TGCGCCAGCAGTTCCGACGGGGCTAACTATGGCTACACCTTC	CASSSDGANYGYTF
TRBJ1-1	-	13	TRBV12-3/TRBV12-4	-	TGTGCCAGCAGTTTCAAGGGGGACACTGAAGCTTTCTTT	CASSFKGDTEAFF
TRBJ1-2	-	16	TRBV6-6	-	TGTGCCAGCAGTTACCGAGGAGGGGCCGATAACTATGGCTACACCTTC	CASSYRGGADNYGYTF
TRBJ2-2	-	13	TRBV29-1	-	TGCAGCGTTCCTAAGGTGGAGGGCGGGGAGCTGTTTTTT	CSVPKVEGGELFF
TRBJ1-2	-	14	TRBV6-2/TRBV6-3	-	TGTGCCAGCAGCCGTCAGGGGAACTACTATGGCTACACCTTC	CASSRQGNYYGYTF
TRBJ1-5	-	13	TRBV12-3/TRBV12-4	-	TGTGCCAGCAGTTTTCAGAGCAATCAGCCCCAGCATTTT	CASSFQSNQPQHF
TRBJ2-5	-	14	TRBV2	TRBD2	TGTGCCAGCAGTCGGACTAGCGCTCAAGAGACCCAGTACTTC	CASSRTSAQETQYF
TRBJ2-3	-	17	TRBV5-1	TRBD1	TGCGCCAGCAGCGCTCGGGACAGTAGCGTTGACACAGATACGCAGTATTTT	CASSARDSSVDTDTQYF
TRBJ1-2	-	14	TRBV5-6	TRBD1	TGTGCCAGCAGCTTGGCGGACAGGGCGGGAGGCTACACCTTC	CASSLADRAGGYTF
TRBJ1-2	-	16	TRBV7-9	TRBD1	TGTGCCAGCAGCTTAACAGGGGGCGCAGCAAACTATGGCTACACCTTC	CASSLTGGAANYGYTF
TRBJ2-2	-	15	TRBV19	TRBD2	TGTGCCAGTAGTATTGGGGACTACAACACCGGGGAGCTGTTTTTT	CASSIGDYNTGELFF
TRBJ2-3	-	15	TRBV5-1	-	TGCGCCAGCAGTCGGGCTAGCGAGAGCACAGATACGCAGTATTTT	CASSRASESTDTQYF
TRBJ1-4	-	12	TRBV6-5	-	TGTGCCAGCTCCGAAGCGTGGGAAAAACTGTTTTTT	CASSEAWEKLFF
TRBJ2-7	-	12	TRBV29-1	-	TGCAGCGTCCTGTGGGGGGTCTACGAGCAGTACTTC	CSVLWGVYEQYF
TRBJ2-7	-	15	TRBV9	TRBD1	TGTGCCAGCAGCTCCGGACAGGGACTTGCTTCCGAGCAGTACTTC	CASSSGQGLASEQYF
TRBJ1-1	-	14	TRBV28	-	TGTGCCAGCAGTTTCCCCCTAGGGAGGACTGAAGCTTTCTTT	CASSFPLGRTEAFF
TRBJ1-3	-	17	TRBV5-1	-	TGCGCCAGCAGTAGCTTATCTTTGCCGGAACCTGGAAACACCATATATTTT	CASSSLSLPEPGNTIYF
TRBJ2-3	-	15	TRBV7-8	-	TGTGCCAGCAGCTGGCGGGGACCCAGCACAGATACGCAGTATTTT	CASSWRGPSTDTQYF
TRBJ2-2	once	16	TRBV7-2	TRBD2	TGTGCCAGCAGTAAGCGGGAGCCGAGGCGCACCGGGGAGCTGTTTTTT	CASSKREPRRTGELFF
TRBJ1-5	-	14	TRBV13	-	TGTGCCAGCAGCTTAGGGGCAGGGGATCAGCCCCAGCATTTT	CASSLGAGDQPQHF
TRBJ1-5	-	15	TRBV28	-	TGTGCCAGCAGCCCACAGGGTAAAGGCAATCAGCCCCAGCATTTT	CASSPQGKGNQPQHF
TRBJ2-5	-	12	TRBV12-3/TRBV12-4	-	TGTGCCAGCAGAGAATCTAGTGAGACCCAGTACTTC	CASRESSETQYF
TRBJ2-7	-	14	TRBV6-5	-	TGTGCCAGCAGTACCCCCGCAGGGGCCTACGAGCAGTACTTC	CASSTPAGAYEQYF
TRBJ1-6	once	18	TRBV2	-	TGTGCCAGCAGCCGAGACCGAGGAGAGGACTCCTATAATTCACCCCTCCACTTT	CASSRDRGEDSYNSPLHF
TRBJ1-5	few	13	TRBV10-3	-	TGTGCCATCAGCCGACAGGAGGATCAGCCCCAGCATTTT	CAISRQEDQPQHF
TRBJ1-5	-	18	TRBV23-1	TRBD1	TGCGCCAGCAGTCCCAATGACAGGGGCCCTTATAGCAATCAGCCCCAGCATTTT	CASSPNDRGPYSNQPQHF
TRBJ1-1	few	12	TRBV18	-	TGTGCCAGCTCACTCAGACAGACTGAAGCTTTCTTT	CASSLRQTEAFF
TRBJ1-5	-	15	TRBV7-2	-	TGTGCCAGCAGCTTGGGCGACAGGCGGGATCAGCCCCAGCATTTT	CASSLGDRRDQPQHF
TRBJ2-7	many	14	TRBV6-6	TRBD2	TGTGCCAGCCGTCCGGCGGGAGGGCCCTACGAGCAGTACTTC	CASRPAGGPYEQYF
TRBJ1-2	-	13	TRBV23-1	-	TGCGCCAGCAGTCAAAGTACAGGGTGTGGCTACACCTTC	CASSQSTGCGYTF
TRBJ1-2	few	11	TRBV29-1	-	TGCAGCATGGGAGAGAACTATGGCTACACCTTC	CSMGENYGYTF
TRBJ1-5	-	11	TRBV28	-	TGTGCCAGCAGTTTTAGTCAGCCCCAGCATTTT	CASSFSQPQHF
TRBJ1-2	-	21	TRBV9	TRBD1	TGTGCCAGCATTGGGACAACAGGGGCGACGAGTTCGGTGAGTCCTAACTATGGCTACACCTTC	CASIGTTGATSSVSPNYGYTF
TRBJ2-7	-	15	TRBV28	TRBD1	TGTGCCAGCAGTTTAAGGGGGCAGAGCCTCTCAAAGCAGTACTTC	CASSLRGQSLSKQYF
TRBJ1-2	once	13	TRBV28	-	TGTGCCAGCAGTTTGCCCCAGAACTATGGCTACACCTTC	CASSLPQNYGYTF
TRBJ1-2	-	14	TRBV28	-	TGTGCCAGCAGCAGGGGCCTCGCCGTCTATGGCTACACCTTC	CASSRGLAVYGYTF
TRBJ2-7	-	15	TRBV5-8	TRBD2	TGTGCCAGCAGCTTTCCGGGACTAGCGGACCACGAGCAGTACTTC	CASSFPGLADHEQYF
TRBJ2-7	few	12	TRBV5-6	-	TGTGCCAGCAGCTCCGGGACCTACGAGCAGTACTTC	CASSSGTYEQYF
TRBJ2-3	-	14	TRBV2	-	TGTGCCAGCAGTGTATTGAGCGGGCAAGATACGCAGTATTTT	CASSVLSGQDTQYF
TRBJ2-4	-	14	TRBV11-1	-	TGTGCCAGCAGCTCTCGGGACAGCGGGAACATTCAGTACTTC	CASSSRDSGNIQYF
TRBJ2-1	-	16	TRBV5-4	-	TGTGCCAGCAGCTTGGGCGGTGCGAGCTCCTACAATGAGCAGTTCTTC	CASSLGGASSYNEQFF
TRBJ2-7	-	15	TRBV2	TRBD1	TGTGCCAGCTCTCCTCTCCCCGGGACAGGGGACGAGCAGTACTTC	CASSPLPGTGDEQYF
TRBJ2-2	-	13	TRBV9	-	TGTGCCAGCAGCGTAGACGGCGGTTGGGAGCTGTTTTTT	CASSVDGGWELFF
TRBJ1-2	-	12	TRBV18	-	TGTGCCAGCTCCCACAGGGCTAGCGGCTACACCTTC	CASSHRASGYTF
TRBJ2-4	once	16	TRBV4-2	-	TGTGCCAGCAGCCAAGATCCTGGAGTAGCCAAAAACATTCAGTACTTC	CASSQDPGVAKNIQYF